This T cell receptor beta chain is from a study of identical twins. TCRdb processed the 5' RACE reads anew with MiXCR; each CDR3 protein has one entry. The profile shows roughly 630,000 distinct CDR3 sequences, around 7.5% of them singletons. This CDR3 is 13 amino acids long. Germline V gene sequence: CDR1 DFQATT, CDR2 SNEGSKA (reference sequence). This clonotype showed up just a few times. Another study also made use of these data, one on yellow fever vaccine responses in identical twins.

The receptor was derived from a woman aged 18-30 years in good health. The rearrangement links TRBV20-1 to TRBJ2-3, with 12 nucleotides matching TRBD2. Sequencing used PBMCs. CDR3: CSAGLAGGDTQYF. As DNA, the CDR3 is TGCAGCGCCGGGCTAGCGGGAGGGGATACGCAGTATTTT.